The following is a T cell receptor (beta chain) sequence with its context. This sample was included in a study of blood T cell repertoires in COVID-19. In the study overall: T cells, B-cell-depleted T cells, or PBMCs provided the cDNA or gDNA that served as material.

This CDR3 spans 14 amino acids. CDR1 MGHDK and CDR2 SYGVNS come from the germline V gene. V gave up 3 bases and J gave up 0 bases, with 5 bases separating them. As originally analysed: Researchers report that nucleated cell counts were estimated from reference gene primer amplification. Sequenced by immunoSEQ multiplex PCR; TCRdb stores in-frame clones only, minus some. The V and J calls and clone size were taken over from that table, and D and trimming were inferred from the DNA. The sample consists of approximately 50,000 clones, 82% of them appearing once. The chain uses TRBV25-1 and TRBJ1-4; D remains ambiguous. The sample taken for sequencing was peripheral blood. This clonotype was obtained from a man of 80 years or more with COVID-19, enrolled during active disease. Here the CDR3 reads CASSDRTTNEKLFF. As DNA, the CDR3 is TGTGCCAGCAGTGACAGAACAACTAATGAAAAACTGTTTTTT.